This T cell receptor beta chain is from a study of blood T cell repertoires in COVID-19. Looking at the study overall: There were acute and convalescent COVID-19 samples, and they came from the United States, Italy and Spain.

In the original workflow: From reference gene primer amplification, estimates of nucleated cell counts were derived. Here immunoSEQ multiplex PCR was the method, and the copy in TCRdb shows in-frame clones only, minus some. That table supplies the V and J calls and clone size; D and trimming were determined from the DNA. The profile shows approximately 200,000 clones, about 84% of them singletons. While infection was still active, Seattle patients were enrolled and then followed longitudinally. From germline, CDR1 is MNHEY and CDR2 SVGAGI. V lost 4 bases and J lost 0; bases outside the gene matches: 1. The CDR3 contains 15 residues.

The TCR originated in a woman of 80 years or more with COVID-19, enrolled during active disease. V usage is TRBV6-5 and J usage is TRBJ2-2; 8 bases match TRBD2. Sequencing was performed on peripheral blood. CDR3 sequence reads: CASSLAGSNTGELFF. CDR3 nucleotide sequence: TGTGCCAGCAGTTTAGCGGGGTCGAACACCGGGGAGCTGTTTTTT.